This T cell receptor beta chain was retrieved from a study of blood T cell repertoires in COVID-19. The ends lost 1 base at V and 5 bases at J; junction bases unmatched: 9. The length of the CDR3 is 16 residues. CDR1 is SGHRS and CDR2 is YFSETQ in the germline V gene. Source study methods: Quantification of nucleated cells was approximated via reference gene primer amplification. Libraries were prepared by immunoSEQ multiplex PCR; TCRdb keeps only in-frame clonotypes and omits some of them. The DNA was the basis for D and trimming; V, J and clone size are from that table. The sample has hundreds of thousands of clones, 86% seen once.

The V gene is TRBV5-1, the J gene TRBJ2-7, with 10 bases identical to TRBD2. The TCR sequence derives from a woman aged 50 to 60 who had recovered from COVID-19. The sequenced sample was PBMCs or T cells enriched from blood (not recorded which). The CDR3 loop is CASSLISASGSNEQYF. The CDR3 DNA reads as TGCGCCAGCAGCTTGATTTCAGCTAGCGGGAGCAACGAGCAGTACTTC.